The following is a T cell receptor (beta chain) sequence with its context. Its antigen is unknown. These data belong to a study of monozygotic twins with inflammatory bowel disease. Points from the study as a whole: Healthy co-twins showed greater TCRbeta diversity (inverse Simpson) than IBD patients. Reduced clonotype sharing with other individuals was observed in IBD patients relative to healthy twins, especially with disease activity. Twin concordance left repertoire similarity unchanged, with limited power a possible explanation for this lack of difference. Variability in patient repertoires may have come partly from differing immunosuppressive treatments.

TCRdb re-called the 5' RACE reads, yielding one record per CDR3 amino acid sequence without DNA. The sample totals fewer than 400,000 distinct CDR3 sequences. Looked up from germline, CDR1 is DFQATT and CDR2 is SNEGSKA (reference sequence). The CDR3 totals 13 residues. J is TRBJ1-2 and V is TRBV20-1; TCRdb's D gene call, TRBD1, goes unchecked for lack of DNA. The TCR sequence derives from a human donor with ulcerative colitis or Crohn's disease, or a healthy co-twin of an affected twin (not recorded which). Specimen: blood. The CDR3 region is CSALNPGQGGYTF.